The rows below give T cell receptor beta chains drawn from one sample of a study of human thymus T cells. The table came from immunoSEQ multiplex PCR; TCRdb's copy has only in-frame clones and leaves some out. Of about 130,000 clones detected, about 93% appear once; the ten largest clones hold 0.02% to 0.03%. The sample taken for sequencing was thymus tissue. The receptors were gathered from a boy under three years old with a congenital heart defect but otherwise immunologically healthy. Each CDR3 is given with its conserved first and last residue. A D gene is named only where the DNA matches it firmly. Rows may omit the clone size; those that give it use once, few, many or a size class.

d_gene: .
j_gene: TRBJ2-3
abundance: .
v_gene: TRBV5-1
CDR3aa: CASSLADSREDTQYF
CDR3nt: TGCGCCAGCAGCTTGGCCGATAGCAGGGAAGATACGCAGTATTTT

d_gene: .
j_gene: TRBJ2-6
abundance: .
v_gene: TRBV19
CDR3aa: CASSILGSTYSGANVLTF
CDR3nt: TGTGCCAGTAGTATCTTGGGCAGTACTTACTCTGGGGCCAACGTCCTGACTTTC

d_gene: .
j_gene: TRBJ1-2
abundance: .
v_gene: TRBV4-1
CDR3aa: CASSHAKSPRGVGYTF
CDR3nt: TGCGCCAGCAGCCATGCTAAATCCCCCAGGGGAGTTGGCTACACCTTC

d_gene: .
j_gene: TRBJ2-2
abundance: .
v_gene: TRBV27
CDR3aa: CASTGPNTGELFF
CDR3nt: TGTGCCAGCACCGGACCCAACACCGGGGAGCTGTTTTTT

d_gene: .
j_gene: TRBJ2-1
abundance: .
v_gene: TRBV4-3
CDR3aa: CASSQSDWLLDEQFF
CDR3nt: TGCGCCAGCAGCCAAAGTGATTGGCTTTTGGATGAGCAGTTCTTC

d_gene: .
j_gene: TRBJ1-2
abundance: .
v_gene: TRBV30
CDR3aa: CAWSVWGAIYGYTF
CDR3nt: TGTGCCTGGAGTGTGTGGGGGGCCATCTATGGCTACACCTTC

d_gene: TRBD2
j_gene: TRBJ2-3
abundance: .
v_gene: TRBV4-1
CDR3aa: CASNQEGLAVNTQYF
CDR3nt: TGCGCCAGCAACCAAGAAGGCCTAGCGGTAAATACGCAGTATTTT

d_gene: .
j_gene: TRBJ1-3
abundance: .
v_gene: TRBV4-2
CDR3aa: CASSQDKGRNTIYF
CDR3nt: TGTGCCAGCAGCCAAGATAAAGGAAGAAACACCATATATTTT

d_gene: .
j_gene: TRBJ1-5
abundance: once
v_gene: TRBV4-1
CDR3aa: CASSPVKGHKYVQPQHF
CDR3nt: TGCGCCAGCAGCCCAGTCAAGGGGCATAAGTATGTACAGCCCCAGCATTTT

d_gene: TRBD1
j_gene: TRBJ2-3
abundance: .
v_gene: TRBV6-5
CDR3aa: CASSYLQQGDTQYF
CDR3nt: TGTGCCAGCAGTTACCTACAACAGGGGGATACGCAGTATTTT

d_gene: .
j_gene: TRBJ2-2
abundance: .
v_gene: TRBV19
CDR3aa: CASSIDTGELFF
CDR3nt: TGTGCCAGTAGTATTGACACCGGGGAGCTGTTTTTT

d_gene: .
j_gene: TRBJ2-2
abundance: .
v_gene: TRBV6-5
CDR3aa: CASSSGTGEPGELFF
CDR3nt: TGTGCCAGCAGTTCGGGGACGGGTGAGCCCGGGGAGCTGTTTTTT

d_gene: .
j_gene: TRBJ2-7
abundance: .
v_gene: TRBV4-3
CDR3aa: CASSQDGHEQYF
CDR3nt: TGCGCCAGCAGCCAAGATGGCCACGAGCAGTACTTC

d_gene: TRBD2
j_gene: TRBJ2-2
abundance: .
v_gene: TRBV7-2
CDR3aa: CASSLLASGGARNTGELFF
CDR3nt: TGTGCCAGCAGCTTATTAGCTAGCGGGGGGGCTAGGAACACCGGGGAGCTGTTTTTT

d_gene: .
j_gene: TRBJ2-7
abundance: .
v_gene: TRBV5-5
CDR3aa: CASSLDSGEGHEQYF
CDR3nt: TGTGCCAGCAGCTTAGATTCAGGGGAAGGACACGAGCAGTACTTC

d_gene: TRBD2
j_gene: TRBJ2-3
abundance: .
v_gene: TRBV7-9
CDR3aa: CASSSQLAEATDTQYF
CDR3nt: TGTGCCAGCAGCTCCCAACTAGCGGAGGCCACAGATACGCAGTATTTT

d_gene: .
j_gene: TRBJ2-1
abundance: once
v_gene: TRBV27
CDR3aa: CASSLGSQGINEQFF
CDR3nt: TGTGCCAGCAGTTTAGGATCTCAAGGGATCAATGAGCAGTTCTTC

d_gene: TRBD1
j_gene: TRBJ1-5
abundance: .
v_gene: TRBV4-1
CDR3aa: CASSLRTGGNQPQHF
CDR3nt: TGCGCCAGCAGTCTGCGGACAGGGGGCAATCAGCCCCAGCATTTT

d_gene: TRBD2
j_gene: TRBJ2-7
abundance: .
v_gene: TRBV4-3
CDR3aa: CASSQKRTSKLSEQYF
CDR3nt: TGCGCCAGCAGCCAAAAAAGGACTAGTAAACTCTCCGAGCAGTACTTC

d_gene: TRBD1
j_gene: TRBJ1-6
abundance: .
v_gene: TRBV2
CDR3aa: CASSEPSTGQRSPLHF
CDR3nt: TGTGCCAGCAGTGAACCTTCGACAGGGCAACGGTCACCCCTCCACTTT

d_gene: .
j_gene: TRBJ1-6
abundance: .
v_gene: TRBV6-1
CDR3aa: CASRKEEYNSPLHF
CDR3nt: TGTGCCAGCAGGAAAGAGGAATATAATTCACCCCTCCACTTT

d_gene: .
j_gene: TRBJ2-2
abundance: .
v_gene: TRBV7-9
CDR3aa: CASSLFRDEVPGELFF
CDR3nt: TGTGCCAGCAGCTTATTCCGGGACGAGGTGCCCGGGGAGCTGTTTTTT

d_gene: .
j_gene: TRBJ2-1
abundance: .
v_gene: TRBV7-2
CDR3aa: CASSLWMNEQFF
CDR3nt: TGTGCCAGCAGCCTATGGATGAATGAGCAGTTCTTC

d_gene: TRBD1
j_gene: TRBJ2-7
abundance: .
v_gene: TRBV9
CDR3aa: CASSVEGTGAEQYF
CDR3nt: TGTGCCAGCAGCGTAGAGGGGACAGGGGCCGAGCAGTACTTC

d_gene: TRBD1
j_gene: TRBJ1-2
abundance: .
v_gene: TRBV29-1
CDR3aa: CSVGSLTGRNYGYTF
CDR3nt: TGCAGCGTTGGCTCCCTGACAGGGAGGAACTATGGCTACACCTTC

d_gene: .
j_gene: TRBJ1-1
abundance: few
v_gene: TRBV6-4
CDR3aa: CASPRQDTEAFF
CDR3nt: TGTGCCAGTCCTAGACAGGACACTGAAGCTTTCTTT

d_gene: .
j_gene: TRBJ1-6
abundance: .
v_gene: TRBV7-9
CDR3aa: CASSLGGGRNSPLHF
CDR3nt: TGTGCCAGCAGCCTAGGGGGGGGCCGTAATTCACCCCTCCACTTT

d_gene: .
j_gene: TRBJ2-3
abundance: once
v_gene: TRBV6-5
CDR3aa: CATLRTFGTDTQYF
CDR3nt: TGTGCCACTCTACGGACATTTGGCACAGATACGCAGTATTTT

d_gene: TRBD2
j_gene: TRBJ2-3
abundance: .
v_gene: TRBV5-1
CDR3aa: CASSLGIAGGLTDTQYF
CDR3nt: TGCGCCAGCAGCTTGGGTATAGCGGGGGGGCTGACAGATACGCAGTATTTT

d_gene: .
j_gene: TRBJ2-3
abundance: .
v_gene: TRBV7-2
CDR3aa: CASVGGTDTQYF
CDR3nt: TGTGCCTCGGTGGGGGGCACAGATACGCAGTATTTT

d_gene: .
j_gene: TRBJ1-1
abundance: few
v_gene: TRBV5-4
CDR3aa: CASSLGDTEAFF
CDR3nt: TGTGCCAGCAGCTTGGGGGACACTGAAGCTTTCTTT

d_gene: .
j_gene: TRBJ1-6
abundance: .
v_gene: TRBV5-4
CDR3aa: CASSEQDSGSPLHF
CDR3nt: TGTGCCAGCAGTGAACAGGATTCAGGTTCACCCCTCCACTTT

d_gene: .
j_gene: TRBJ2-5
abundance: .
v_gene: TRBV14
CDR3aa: CASSLGLAQETQYF
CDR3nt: TGTGCCAGCAGCCTTGGACTGGCCCAAGAGACCCAGTACTTC

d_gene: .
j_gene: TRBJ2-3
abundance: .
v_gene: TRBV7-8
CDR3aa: CASSLGGTTDTQYF
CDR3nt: TGTGCCAGCAGCTTAGGGGGTACCACAGATACGCAGTATTTT

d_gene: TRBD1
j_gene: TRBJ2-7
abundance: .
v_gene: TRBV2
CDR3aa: CASSKRDRGLAYEQYF
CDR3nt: TGTGCCAGCAGTAAAAGGGACAGGGGGCTCGCCTACGAGCAGTACTTC

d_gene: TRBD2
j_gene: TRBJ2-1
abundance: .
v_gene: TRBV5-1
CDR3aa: CASSPLAGGNEQFF
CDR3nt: TGCGCCAGCAGCCCACTAGCGGGGGGAAATGAGCAGTTCTTC

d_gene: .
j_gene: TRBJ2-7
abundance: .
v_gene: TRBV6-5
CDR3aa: CASSYSIGNEQYF
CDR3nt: TGTGCCAGCAGTTACTCGATCGGGAACGAGCAGTACTTC

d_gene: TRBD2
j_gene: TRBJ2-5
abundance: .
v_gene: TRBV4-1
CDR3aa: CASSQELAGGPPWETQYF
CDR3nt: TGCGCCAGCAGCCAAGAACTAGCGGGGGGACCGCCGTGGGAGACCCAGTACTTC

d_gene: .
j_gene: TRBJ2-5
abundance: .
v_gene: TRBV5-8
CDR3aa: CASSLATGPQETQYF
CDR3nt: TGTGCCAGCAGCTTGGCAACAGGCCCCCAAGAGACCCAGTACTTC

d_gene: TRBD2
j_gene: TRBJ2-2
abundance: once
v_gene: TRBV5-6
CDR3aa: CASSLAGLANTGELFF
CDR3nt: TGTGCCAGCAGCTTAGCGGGGCTAGCTAACACCGGGGAGCTGTTTTTT

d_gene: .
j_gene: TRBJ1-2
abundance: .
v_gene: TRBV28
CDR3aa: CASSSPLSYGYTF
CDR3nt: TGTGCCAGCAGTAGCCCGCTATCCTATGGCTACACCTTC

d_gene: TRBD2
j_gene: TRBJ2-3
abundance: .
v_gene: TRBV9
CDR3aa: CASSVPLAGGPDTQYF
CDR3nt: TGTGCCAGCAGCGTACCTCTAGCGGGGGGCCCAGATACGCAGTATTTT

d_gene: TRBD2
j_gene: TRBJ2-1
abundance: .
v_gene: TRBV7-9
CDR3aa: CASSFSSGESSYNEQFF
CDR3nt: TGTGCCAGCAGCTTCTCTAGCGGGGAGAGCTCCTACAATGAGCAGTTCTTC

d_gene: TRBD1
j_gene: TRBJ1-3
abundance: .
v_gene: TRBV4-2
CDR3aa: CASSPKGGDSSGNTIYF
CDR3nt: TGTGCCAGCAGCCCAAAAGGGGGGGACAGCTCTGGAAACACCATATATTTT

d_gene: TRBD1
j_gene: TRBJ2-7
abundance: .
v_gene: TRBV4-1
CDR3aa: CASSVLDRDGYEQYF
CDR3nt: TGCGCCAGCAGCGTTCTGGACAGGGATGGTTACGAGCAGTACTTC

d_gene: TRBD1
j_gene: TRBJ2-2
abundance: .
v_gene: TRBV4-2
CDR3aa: CASSQDLRTGSETGELFF
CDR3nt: TGTGCCAGCAGCCAAGATCTTAGGACAGGGTCGGAGACCGGGGAGCTGTTTTTT

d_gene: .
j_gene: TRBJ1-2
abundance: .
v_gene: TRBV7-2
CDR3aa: CASSSDRQATNYGYTF
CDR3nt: TGTGCCAGCAGCTCCGATAGACAGGCAACTAACTATGGCTACACCTTC

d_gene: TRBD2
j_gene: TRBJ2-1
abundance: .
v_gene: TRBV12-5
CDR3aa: CASGLTHPGLAYNEQFF
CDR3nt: TGTGCTAGTGGTTTGACTCATCCGGGACTAGCGTATAATGAGCAGTTCTTC

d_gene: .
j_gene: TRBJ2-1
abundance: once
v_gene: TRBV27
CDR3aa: CASSPKDGGRGGGEQFF
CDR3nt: TGTGCCAGCAGTCCTAAGGATGGGGGCCGGGGAGGTGGTGAGCAGTTCTTC

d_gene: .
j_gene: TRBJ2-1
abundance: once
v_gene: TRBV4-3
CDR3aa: CASSQDYRGELALLVNEQFF
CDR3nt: TGCGCCAGCAGCCAAGATTATAGAGGCGAACTAGCCCTCCTCGTGAATGAGCAGTTCTTC

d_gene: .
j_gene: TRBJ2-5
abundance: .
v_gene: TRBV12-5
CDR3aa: CASGSLQGIQETQYF
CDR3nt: TGTGCTAGTGGTTCGTTACAGGGAATTCAAGAGACCCAGTACTTC

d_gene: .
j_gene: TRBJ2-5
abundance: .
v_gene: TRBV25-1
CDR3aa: CASSEGGRGWETQYF
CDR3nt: TGTGCCAGCAGTGAAGGCGGACGGGGGTGGGAGACCCAGTACTTC

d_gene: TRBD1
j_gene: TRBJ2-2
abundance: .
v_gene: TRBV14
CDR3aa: CASSLRRTGERELFF
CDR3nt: TGTGCCAGCAGCCTTCGTCGGACAGGGGAGAGGGAGCTGTTTTTT

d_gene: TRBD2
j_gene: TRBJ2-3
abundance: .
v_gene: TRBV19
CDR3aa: CASSILGGGTDTQYF
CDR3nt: TGTGCCAGTAGTATCCTTGGGGGGGGCACAGATACGCAGTATTTT

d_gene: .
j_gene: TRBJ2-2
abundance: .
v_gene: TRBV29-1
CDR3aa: CSVPDLNTGELFF
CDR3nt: TGCAGCGTTCCGGACCTAAACACCGGGGAGCTGTTTTTT